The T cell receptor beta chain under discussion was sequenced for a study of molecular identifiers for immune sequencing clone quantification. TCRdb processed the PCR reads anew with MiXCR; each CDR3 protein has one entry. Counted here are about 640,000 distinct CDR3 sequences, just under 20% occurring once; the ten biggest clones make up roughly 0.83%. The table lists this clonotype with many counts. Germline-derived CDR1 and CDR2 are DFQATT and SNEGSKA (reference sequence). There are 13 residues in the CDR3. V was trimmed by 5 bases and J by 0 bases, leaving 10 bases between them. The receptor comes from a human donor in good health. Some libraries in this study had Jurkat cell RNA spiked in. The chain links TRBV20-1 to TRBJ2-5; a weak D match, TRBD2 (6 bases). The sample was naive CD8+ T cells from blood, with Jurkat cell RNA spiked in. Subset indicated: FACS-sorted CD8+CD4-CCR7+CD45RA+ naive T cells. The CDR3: CSAGGSYQETQYF. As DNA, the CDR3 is TGCAGTGCTGGGGGGTCGTACCAAGAGACCCAGTACTTC.